The source of this TCR beta chain is a study of shared clonotypes between healthy human individuals. The CDR3 totals 14 residues. V was cut by 4 bases and J by 0 bases, with 10 bases left in between. Germline CDR1 reads SGHKS; CDR2 reads YYEKEE (reference sequence). The protocol was immunoSEQ multiplex PCR, while the TCRdb copy is restricted to in-frame clones and leaves out a portion. Here the sample spans more than 1,200,000 clones, 98% being singletons. The TCR sequence derives from a man aged 25-45 years in good health. Sequenced input: naive CD4+ T cells sorted from blood. Documented subset: CD45RA+ positively selected. The V gene is TRBV5-5, the J gene TRBJ2-5, with a weak D call TRBD2 (6 bases). Written as DNA, the CDR3 is TGTGCCAGCAGCAAAGGAGGGAACCAAGAGACCCAGTACTTC. Amino acids: CASSKGGNQETQYF.